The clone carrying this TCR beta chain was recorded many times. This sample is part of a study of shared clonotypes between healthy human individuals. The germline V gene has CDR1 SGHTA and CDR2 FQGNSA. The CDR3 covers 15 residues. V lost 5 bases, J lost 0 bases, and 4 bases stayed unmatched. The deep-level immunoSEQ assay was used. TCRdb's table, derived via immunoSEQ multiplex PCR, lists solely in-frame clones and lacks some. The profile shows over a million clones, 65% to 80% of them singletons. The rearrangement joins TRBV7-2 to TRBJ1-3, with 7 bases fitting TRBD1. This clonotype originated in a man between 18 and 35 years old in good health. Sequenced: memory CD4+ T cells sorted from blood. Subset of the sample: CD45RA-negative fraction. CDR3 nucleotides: TGTGCCAGCAGCCGGGACAGCCTCTCTGGAAACACCATATATTTT. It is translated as CASSRDSLSGNTIYF.